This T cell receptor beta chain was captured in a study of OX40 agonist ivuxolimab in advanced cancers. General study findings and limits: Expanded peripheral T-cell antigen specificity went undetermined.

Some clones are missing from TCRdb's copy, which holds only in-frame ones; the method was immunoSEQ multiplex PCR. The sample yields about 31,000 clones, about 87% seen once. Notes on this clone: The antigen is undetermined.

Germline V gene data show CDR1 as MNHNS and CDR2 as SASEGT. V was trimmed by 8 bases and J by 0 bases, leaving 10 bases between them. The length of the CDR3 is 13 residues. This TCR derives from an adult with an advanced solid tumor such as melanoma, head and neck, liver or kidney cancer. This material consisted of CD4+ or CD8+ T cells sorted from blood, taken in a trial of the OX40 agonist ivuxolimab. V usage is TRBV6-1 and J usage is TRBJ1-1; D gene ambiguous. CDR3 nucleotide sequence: TGTGCCAGCCCCCAGAACATGAACACTGAAGCTTTCTTT. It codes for CASPQNMNTEAFF.